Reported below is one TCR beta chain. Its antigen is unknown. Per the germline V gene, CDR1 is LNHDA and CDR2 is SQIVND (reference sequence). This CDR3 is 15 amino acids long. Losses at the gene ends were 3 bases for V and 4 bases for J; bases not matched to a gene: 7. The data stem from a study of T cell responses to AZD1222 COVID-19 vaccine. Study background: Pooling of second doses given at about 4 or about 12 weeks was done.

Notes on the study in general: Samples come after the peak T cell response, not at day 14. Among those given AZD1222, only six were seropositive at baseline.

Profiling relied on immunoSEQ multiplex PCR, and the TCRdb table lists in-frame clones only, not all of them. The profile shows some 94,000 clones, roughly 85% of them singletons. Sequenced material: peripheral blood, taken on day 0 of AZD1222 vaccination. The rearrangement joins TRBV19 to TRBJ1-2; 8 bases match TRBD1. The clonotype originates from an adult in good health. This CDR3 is CASSIVSGGLYGYTF. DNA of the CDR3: TGTGCCAGTAGTATTGTGTCAGGGGGCCTCTATGGCTACACCTTC.